This T cell receptor beta chain comes out of a study of blood T cell repertoires in COVID-19. Background on the study: Samples came from the United States, Italy and Spain, spanning acute and convalescent COVID-19.

The CDR3 spans 14 residues. V was pared by 1 base and J by 1 base, with 8 bases between. CDR1 PRHDT and CDR2 FYEKMQ come from the germline V gene (reference sequence). A COVID-19 case was met by exposed participants within 2 weeks before study entry. The assay was immunoSEQ multiplex PCR, and TCRdb's table has in-frame clones only and misses some. Among about 320,000 clones, roughly 85% were seen once, and the ten largest hold around 1.9%. Sequenced input: PBMCs or T cells enriched from blood (not recorded which). This sequence joins TRBV13 and TRBJ2-7; tentatively, D is TRBD2 (6 bases). The receptor comes from a woman in her twenties or thirties who had been exposed to COVID-19. CDR3 DNA sequence: TGTGCCAGCAGCTTAGCGGAGGGTTCCTACGAGCAGTACTTC. Amino acids: CASSLAEGSYEQYF.